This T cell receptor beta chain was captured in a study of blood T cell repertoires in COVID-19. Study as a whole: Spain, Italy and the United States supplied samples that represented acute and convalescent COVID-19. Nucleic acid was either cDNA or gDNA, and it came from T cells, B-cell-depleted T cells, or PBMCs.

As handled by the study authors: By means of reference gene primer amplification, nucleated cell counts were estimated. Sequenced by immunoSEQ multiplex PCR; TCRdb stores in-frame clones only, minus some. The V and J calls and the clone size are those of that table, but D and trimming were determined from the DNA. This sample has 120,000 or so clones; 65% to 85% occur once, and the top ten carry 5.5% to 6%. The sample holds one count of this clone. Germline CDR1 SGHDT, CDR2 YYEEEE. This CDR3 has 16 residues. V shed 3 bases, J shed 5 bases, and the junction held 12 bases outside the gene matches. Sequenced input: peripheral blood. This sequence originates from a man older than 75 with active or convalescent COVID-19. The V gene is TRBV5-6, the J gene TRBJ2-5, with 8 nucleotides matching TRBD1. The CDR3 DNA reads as TGTGCCAGCAGCTACCGACAGGGGCCTTTCGGGGAGACCCAGTACTTC. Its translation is CASSYRQGPFGETQYF.